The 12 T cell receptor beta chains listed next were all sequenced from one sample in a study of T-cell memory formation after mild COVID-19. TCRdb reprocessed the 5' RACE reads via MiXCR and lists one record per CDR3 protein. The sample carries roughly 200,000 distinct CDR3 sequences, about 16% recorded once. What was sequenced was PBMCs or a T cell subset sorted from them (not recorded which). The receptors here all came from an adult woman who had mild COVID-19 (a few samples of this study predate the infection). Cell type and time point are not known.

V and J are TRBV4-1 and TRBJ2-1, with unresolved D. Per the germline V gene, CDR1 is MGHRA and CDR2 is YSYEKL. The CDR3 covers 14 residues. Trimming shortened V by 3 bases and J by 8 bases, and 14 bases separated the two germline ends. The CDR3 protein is CASSHGLGRYEQFF. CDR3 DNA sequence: TGCGCCAGCAGCCACGGTTTAGGGCGATATGAGCAGTTCTTC.

CDR3 sequence: CASSLASRDEQFF. The CDR3 region has the DNA TGTGCCAGCAGCTTAGCCTCACGGGATGAGCAGTTCTTC. The gene calls are TRBV7-9 and TRBJ2-1; D is unclear. V shed 0 bases and J shed 8 bases, with 8 bases lying between them. Germline loops: CDR1 SEHNR, CDR2 FQNEAQ (reference sequence). The CDR3 contains 13 residues.

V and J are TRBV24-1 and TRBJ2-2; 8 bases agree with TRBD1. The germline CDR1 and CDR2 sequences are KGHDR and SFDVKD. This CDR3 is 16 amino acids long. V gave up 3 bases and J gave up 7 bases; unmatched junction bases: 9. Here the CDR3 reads CATSDRTGKLVGELFF. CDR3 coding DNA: TGTGCCACCAGTGATCGGACAGGGAAGCTCGTCGGGGAGCTGTTTTTT.

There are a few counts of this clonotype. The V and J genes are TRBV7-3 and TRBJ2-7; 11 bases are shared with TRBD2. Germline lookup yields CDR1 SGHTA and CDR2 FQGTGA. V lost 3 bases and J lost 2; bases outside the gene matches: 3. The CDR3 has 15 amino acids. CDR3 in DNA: TGTGCCAGCAGCTTGGGACTAGCGGACACCTACGAGCAGTACTTC. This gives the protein CASSLGLADTYEQYF.

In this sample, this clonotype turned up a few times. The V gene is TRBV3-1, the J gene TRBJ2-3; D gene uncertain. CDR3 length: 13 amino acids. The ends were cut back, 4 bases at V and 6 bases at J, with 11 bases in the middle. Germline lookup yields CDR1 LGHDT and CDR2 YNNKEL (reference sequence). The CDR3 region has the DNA TGTGCCAGCAGCCTATCGCTCGTGGATACGCAGTATTTT. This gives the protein CASSLSLVDTQYF.

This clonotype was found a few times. The CDR3 is CASSFGRAFLQQETQYF. The CDR3 nucleotides read TGTGCCAGCAGCTTTGGGCGCGCATTCCTCCAACAAGAGACCCAGTACTTC. V and J are TRBV5-5 and TRBJ2-5; no clear D gene. CDR1 SGHKS and CDR2 YYEKEE come from the germline V gene (reference sequence). This CDR3 has 17 residues. Between the trimmed V and J ends, which lost 2 bases and 2 bases, there was a span of 19 bases.

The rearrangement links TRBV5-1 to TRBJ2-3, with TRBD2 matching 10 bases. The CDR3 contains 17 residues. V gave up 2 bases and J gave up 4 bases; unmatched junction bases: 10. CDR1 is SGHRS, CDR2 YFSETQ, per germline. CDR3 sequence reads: CASSLRPAGGNADTQYF. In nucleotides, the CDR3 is TGCGCCAGCAGCTTAAGACCAGCGGGGGGGAATGCAGATACGCAGTATTTT.

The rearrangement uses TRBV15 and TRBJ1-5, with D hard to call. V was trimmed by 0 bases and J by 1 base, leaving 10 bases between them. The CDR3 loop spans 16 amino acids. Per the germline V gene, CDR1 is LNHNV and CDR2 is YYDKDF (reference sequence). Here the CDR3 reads CATSRDSILSNQPQHF. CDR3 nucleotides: TGTGCCACCAGCAGAGATAGCATTTTGAGCAATCAGCCCCAGCATTTT.

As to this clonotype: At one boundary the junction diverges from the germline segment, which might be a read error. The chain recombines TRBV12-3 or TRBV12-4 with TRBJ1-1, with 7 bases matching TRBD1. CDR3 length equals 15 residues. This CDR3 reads CASSPDRVGEQEVSF. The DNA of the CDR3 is TGTGCCAGCAGTCCAGACAGGGTTGGGGAGCAGGAGGTTTCCTTT.

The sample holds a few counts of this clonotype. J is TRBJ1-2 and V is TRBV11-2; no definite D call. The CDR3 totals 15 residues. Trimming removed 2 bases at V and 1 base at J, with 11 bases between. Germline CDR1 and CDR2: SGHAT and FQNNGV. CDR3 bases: TGTGCCAGCAGCTTACTTCTCGGATTTAACTATGGCTACACCTTC. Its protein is CASSLLLGFNYGYTF.

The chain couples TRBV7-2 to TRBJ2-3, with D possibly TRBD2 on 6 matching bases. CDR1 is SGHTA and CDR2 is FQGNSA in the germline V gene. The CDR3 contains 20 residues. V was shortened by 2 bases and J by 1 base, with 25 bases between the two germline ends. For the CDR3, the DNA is TGTGCCAGCAGCTTATGTCGTCTGGCGGGAAGGCGATTCTGCACAGATACGCAGTATTTT. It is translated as CASSLCRLAGRRFCTDTQYF. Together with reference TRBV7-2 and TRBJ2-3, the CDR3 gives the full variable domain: GAGVSQSPSNKVTEKGKDVELRCDPISGHTALYWYRQSLGQGLEFLIYFQGNSAPDKSGLPSDRFSAERTGGSVSTLTIQRTQQEDSAVYLCASSLCRLAGRRFCTDTQYFGPGTRLTVL.

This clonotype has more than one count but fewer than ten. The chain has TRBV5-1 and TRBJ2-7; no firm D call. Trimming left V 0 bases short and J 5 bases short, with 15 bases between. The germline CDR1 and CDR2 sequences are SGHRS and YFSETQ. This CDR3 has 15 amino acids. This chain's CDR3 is CASSLEASQFNEQYF. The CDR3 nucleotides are TGCGCCAGCAGCTTGGAGGCGAGCCAATTTAACGAGCAGTACTTC.